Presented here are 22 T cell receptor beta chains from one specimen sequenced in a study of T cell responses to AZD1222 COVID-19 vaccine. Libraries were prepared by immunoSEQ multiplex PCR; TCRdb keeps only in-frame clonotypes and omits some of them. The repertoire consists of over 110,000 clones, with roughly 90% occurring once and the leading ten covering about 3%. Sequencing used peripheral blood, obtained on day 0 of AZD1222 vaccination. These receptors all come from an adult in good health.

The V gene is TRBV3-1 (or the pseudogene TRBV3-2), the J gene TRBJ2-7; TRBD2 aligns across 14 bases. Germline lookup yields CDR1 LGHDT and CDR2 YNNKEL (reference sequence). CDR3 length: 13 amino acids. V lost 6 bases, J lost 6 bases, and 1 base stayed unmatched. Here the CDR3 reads CASRGLAGGEQYF. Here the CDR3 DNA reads TGTGCCAGCAGAGGACTAGCGGGAGGCGAGCAGTACTTC.

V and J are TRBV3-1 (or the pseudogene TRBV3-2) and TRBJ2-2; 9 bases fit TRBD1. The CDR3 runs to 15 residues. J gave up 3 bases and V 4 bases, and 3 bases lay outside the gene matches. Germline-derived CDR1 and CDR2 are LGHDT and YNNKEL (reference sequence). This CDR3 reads CASSLRQGDTGELFF. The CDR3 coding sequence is TGTGCCAGCAGCCTTCGACAGGGGGACACCGGGGAGCTGTTTTTT.

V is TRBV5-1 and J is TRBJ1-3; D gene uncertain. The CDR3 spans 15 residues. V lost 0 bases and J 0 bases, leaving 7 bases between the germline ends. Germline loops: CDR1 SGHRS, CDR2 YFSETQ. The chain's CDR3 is CASSLGGGSGNTIYF. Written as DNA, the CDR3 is TGCGCCAGCAGCTTGGGTGGAGGCTCTGGAAACACCATATATTTT. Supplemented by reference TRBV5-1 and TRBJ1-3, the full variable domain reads KAGVTQTPRYLIKTRGQQVTLSCSPISGHRSVSWYQQTPGQGLQFLFEYFSETQRNKGNFPGRFSGRQFSNSRSEMNVSTLELGDSALYLCASSLGGGSGNTIYFGEGSWLTVV.

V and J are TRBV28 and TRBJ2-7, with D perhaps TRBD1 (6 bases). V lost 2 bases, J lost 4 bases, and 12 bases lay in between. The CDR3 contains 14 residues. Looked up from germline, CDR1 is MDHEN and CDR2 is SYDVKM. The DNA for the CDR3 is TGTGCCAGCAGTTTAGCACAGGGACGGTACGAGCAGTACTTC. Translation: CASSLAQGRYEQYF.

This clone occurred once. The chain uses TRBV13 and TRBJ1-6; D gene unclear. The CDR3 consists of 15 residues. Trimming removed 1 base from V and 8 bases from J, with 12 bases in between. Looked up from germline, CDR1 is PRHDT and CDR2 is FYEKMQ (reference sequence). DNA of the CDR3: TGTGCCAGCAGCTTAGACCCCAGTTCGGATTCACCCCTCCACTTT. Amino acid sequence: CASSLDPSSDSPLHF.

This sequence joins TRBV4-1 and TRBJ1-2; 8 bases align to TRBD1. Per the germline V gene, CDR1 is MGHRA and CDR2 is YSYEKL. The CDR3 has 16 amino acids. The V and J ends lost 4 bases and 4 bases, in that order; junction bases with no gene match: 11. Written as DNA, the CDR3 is TGCGCCAGCAGCCCAGAGGGCAGGGGGCGTCCCTATGGCTACACCTTC. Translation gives CASSPEGRGRPYGYTF.

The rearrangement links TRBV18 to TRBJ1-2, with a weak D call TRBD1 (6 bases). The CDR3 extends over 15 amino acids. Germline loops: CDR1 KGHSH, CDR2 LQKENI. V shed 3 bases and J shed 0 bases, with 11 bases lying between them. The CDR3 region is CASSPQGTANYGYTF. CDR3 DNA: TGTGCCAGCTCACCTCAGGGGACGGCTAACTATGGCTACACCTTC.

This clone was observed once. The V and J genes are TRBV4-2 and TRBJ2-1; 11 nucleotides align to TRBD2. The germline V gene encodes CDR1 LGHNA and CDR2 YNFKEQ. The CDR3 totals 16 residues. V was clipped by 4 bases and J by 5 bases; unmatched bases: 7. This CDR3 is CASSLPTGLADNEQFF. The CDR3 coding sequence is TGTGCCAGCAGCCTCCCCACGGGACTAGCGGACAATGAGCAGTTCTTC.

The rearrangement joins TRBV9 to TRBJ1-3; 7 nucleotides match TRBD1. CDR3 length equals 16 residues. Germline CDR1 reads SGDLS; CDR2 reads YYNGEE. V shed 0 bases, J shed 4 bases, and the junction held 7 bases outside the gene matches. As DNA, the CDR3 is TGTGCCAGCAGCGTAGCCCCAGACAGGGCGGGAAACACCATATATTTT. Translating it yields CASSVAPDRAGNTIYF.

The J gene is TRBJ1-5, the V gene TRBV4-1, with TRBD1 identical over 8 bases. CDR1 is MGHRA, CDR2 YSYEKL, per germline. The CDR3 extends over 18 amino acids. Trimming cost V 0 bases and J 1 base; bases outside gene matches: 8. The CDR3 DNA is TGCGCCAGCAGCCAAGAACTAAGACAGGGGACGAGCAATCAGCCCCAGCATTTT. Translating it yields CASSQELRQGTSNQPQHF.

CDR3 loop: CASSQAGGLDTQYF. The DNA for the CDR3 is TGCGCCAGCAGCCAAGCGGGAGGGTTGGATACGCAGTATTTT. This chain connects TRBV4-1 to TRBJ2-3, with 8 positions matching TRBD2. CDR3 length equals 14 residues. The junction had 3 bases not matched to a gene; V was cut back by 1 base and J by 6 bases. CDR1 and CDR2 from the germline V gene are MGHRA and YSYEKL.

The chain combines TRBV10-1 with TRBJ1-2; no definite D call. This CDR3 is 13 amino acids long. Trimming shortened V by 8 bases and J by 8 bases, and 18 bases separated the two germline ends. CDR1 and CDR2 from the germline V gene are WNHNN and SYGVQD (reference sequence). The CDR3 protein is CASARRFGSGYTF. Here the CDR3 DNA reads TGCGCCAGCGCCCGCAGGTTCGGTTCCGGCTACACCTTC.

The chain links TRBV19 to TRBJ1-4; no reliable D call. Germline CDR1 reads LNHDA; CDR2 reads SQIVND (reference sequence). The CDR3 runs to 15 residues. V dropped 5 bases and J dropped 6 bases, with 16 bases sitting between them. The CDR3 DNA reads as TGTGCCAGTAGTGACCCACGAGCCTGGGATGAAAAACTGTTTTTT. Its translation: CASSDPRAWDEKLFF.

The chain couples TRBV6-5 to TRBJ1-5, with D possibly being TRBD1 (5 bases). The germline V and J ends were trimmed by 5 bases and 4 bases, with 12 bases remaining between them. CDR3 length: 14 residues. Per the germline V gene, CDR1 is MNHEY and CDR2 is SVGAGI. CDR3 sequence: CASSPRGRNQPQHF. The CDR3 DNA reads TGTGCCAGCAGTCCTCGGGGGAGGAATCAGCCCCAGCATTTT.

As DNA, the CDR3 is TGTGCCAGCAGCCCCCCCCCGGCTTGGCGGGAGGGCAACAATGAGCAGTTCTTC. It translates to CASSPPPAWREGNNEQFF. The V and J genes are TRBV3-1 (or the pseudogene TRBV3-2) and TRBJ2-1, with 9 nucleotides matching TRBD2. The CDR3 runs 18 residues. V lost 4 bases and J lost 5; bases outside the gene matches: 15. In germline, CDR1 is LGHDT, CDR2 YNNKEL (reference sequence).

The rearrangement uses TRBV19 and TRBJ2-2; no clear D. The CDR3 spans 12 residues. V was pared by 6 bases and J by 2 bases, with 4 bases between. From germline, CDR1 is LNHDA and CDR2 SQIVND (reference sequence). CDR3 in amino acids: CASSGNTGELFF. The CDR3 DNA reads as TGTGCCAGTAGCGGAAACACCGGGGAGCTGTTTTTT.

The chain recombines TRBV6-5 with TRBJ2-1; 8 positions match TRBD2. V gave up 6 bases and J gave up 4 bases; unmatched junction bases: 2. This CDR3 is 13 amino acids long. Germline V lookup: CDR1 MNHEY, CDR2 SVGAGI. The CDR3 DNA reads TGTGCCAGCAGGCGGGAGGAGTACAATGAGCAGTTCTTC. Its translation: CASRREEYNEQFF.

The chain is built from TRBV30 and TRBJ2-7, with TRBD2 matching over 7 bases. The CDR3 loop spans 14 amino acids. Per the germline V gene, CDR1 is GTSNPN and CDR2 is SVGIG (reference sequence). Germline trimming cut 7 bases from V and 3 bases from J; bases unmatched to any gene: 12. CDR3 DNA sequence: TGTGCCTCCGATGGGGGAGGGAAACGCTACGAGCAGTACTTC. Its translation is CASDGGGKRYEQYF.

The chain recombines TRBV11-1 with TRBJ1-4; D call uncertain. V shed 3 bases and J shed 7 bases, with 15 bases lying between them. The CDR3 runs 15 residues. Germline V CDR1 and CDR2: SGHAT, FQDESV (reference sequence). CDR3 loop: CASSFDGRLGEKLFF. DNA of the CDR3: TGTGCCAGCAGCTTTGACGGCCGCTTGGGTGAAAAACTGTTTTTT.

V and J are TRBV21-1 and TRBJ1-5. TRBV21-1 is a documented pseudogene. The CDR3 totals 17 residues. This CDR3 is CASSNFLGGKGNQPQHF. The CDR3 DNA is TGTGCCAGCAGCAATTTCTTAGGAGGGAAGGGCAATCAGCCCCAGCATTTT.

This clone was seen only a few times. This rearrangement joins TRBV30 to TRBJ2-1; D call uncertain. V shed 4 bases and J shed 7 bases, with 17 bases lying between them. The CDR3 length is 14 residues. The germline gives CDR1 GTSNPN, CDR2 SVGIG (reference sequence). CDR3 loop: CAWKVPLGPNEQFF. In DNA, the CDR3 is TGTGCCTGGAAGGTGCCTTTAGGCCCGAATGAGCAGTTCTTC.

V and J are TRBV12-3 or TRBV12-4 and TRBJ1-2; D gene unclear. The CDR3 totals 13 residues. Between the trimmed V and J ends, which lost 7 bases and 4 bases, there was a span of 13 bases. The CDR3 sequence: CASNNRDFYGYTF. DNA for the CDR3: TGTGCCAGCAATAACAGAGACTTCTATGGCTACACCTTC.